Listed below are T cell receptor beta chains from one sample, sequenced in a study of vaccination effects on CD4 cells after COVID-19. The assay was immunoSEQ multiplex PCR, and TCRdb's table has in-frame clones only and misses some. Of 45,000 to 60,000 clones in the sample, about 76% are singletons; the top ten hold 12%. These TCRs are of unknown antigen specificity. This specimen was CD4+ T cells from PBMCs cultured without peptide, taken before COVID-19 vaccination. Every receptor here comes from a human donor who had a prior SARS-CoV-2 infection. Both conserved end residues are part of each CDR3. A D gene is named only where the DNA matches it firmly. Size tells how often a clone was seen (once, few, many) or the class of an expanded clone, and some rows leave it out.

V gene: TRBV14
CDR3 length: 14
clone size: once
D gene: .
J gene: TRBJ2-7
CDR3 DNA: TGTGCCAGCAGCGCAATGCCTCCGGGTCCCGGGCTGTACTTC
CDR3 protein: CASSAMPPGPGLYF

V gene: TRBV10-3
CDR3 length: 13
clone size: .
D gene: .
J gene: TRBJ1-4
CDR3 DNA: TGTGCCACATCCCGCACAACTAATGAAAAACTGTTTTTT
CDR3 protein: CATSRTTNEKLFF

V gene: TRBV5-1
CDR3 length: 13
clone size: .
D gene: .
J gene: TRBJ1-1
CDR3 DNA: TGCGCCAGCAGCAGACAGACGAACACTGAAGCTTTCTTT
CDR3 protein: CASSRQTNTEAFF

V gene: TRBV2
CDR3 length: 15
clone size: once
D gene: TRBD1
J gene: TRBJ2-5
CDR3 DNA: TGTGCCAGCAGTTCCGGGACAGGGTGGGGGGAGACCCAGTACTTC
CDR3 protein: CASSSGTGWGETQYF

V gene: TRBV5-1
CDR3 length: 15
clone size: .
D gene: .
J gene: TRBJ1-6
CDR3 DNA: TGCGCCAGCAGCTTGTTCATGGCGACTAATTCACCCCTCCACTTT
CDR3 protein: CASSLFMATNSPLHF

V gene: TRBV14
CDR3 length: 13
clone size: .
D gene: .
J gene: TRBJ1-1
CDR3 DNA: TGTGCCAGCAGCAACAGTGTGAACACTGAAGCTTTCTTT
CDR3 protein: CASSNSVNTEAFF

V gene: TRBV2
CDR3 length: 13
clone size: .
D gene: .
J gene: TRBJ2-2
CDR3 DNA: TGTGCCAGCGGTGCGGAGGTCACCGGGGAGCTGTTTTTT
CDR3 protein: CASGAEVTGELFF

V gene: TRBV2
CDR3 length: 13
clone size: .
D gene: TRBD1
J gene: TRBJ2-3
CDR3 DNA: TGTGCCAGCAGGGGACAGTCCACAGATACGCAGTATTTT
CDR3 protein: CASRGQSTDTQYF

V gene: TRBV19
CDR3 length: 16
clone size: .
D gene: .
J gene: TRBJ2-1
CDR3 DNA: TGTGCCAGTAGTATACCCCTCGCGGGTAAAGACAATGAGCAGTTCTTC
CDR3 protein: CASSIPLAGKDNEQFF

V gene: TRBV6-5
CDR3 length: 14
clone size: once
D gene: .
J gene: TRBJ2-7
CDR3 DNA: TGTGCCAGCAAAGCCCCGGGCCTGGCCGCCGAGCAGTACTTC
CDR3 protein: CASKAPGLAAEQYF

V gene: TRBV7-2
CDR3 length: 16
clone size: .
D gene: TRBD1
J gene: TRBJ2-5
CDR3 DNA: TGTGCCAGCAGCTCAAGGACGGGGACAGGGGGAGAGACCCAGTACTTC
CDR3 protein: CASSSRTGTGGETQYF

V gene: TRBV2
CDR3 length: 13
clone size: .
D gene: .
J gene: TRBJ2-7
CDR3 DNA: TGTGCCAGCAGAATCGACAGACTTTCAGTATCGTACTTC
CDR3 protein: CASRIDRLSVSYF

V gene: TRBV7-8
CDR3 length: 13
clone size: .
D gene: .
J gene: TRBJ1-4
CDR3 DNA: TGTGCCAGCAGCCCCCACGGGGCAGAAAAACTGTTTTTT
CDR3 protein: CASSPHGAEKLFF

V gene: TRBV9
CDR3 length: 14
clone size: .
D gene: TRBD2
J gene: TRBJ2-1
CDR3 DNA: TGTGCCAGCAGTGGGACTAGCGCCTCCAATGAGCAGTTCTTC
CDR3 protein: CASSGTSASNEQFF

V gene: TRBV11-3
CDR3 length: 15
clone size: .
D gene: TRBD2
J gene: TRBJ2-5
CDR3 DNA: TGTGCCAGCAGCTTTATACTAGCGGGGGGGGAGACCCAGTACTTC
CDR3 protein: CASSFILAGGETQYF

V gene: TRBV6-5
CDR3 length: 14
clone size: few
D gene: .
J gene: TRBJ2-1
CDR3 DNA: TGTGCCAGCAGCAGCCTCCGGACTAACAATGAGCAGTTCTTC
CDR3 protein: CASSSLRTNNEQFF

V gene: TRBV5-1
CDR3 length: 16
clone size: few
D gene: TRBD2
J gene: TRBJ2-3
CDR3 DNA: TGCGCCAGCAGCTCCGGGACTAGCGGGTGGGCAGATACGCAGTATTTT
CDR3 protein: CASSSGTSGWADTQYF

V gene: TRBV5-4
CDR3 length: 14
clone size: once
D gene: .
J gene: TRBJ2-1
CDR3 DNA: TGTGCCAGCACCCGTGACTCCGCTTCCGATGAGCAGTTCTTC
CDR3 protein: CASTRDSASDEQFF

V gene: TRBV6-5
CDR3 length: 16
clone size: .
D gene: TRBD2
J gene: TRBJ2-5
CDR3 DNA: TGTGCCAGCAGTTTGGGGACTAGCGGGAGTTGGGAGACCCAGTACTTC
CDR3 protein: CASSLGTSGSWETQYF

V gene: TRBV7-8
CDR3 length: 16
clone size: .
D gene: TRBD1
J gene: TRBJ1-3
CDR3 DNA: TGTGCCAGCAGCCTGACAGGGACGAGCGTTGGAAACACCATATATTTT
CDR3 protein: CASSLTGTSVGNTIYF

V gene: TRBV5-1
CDR3 length: 16
clone size: few
D gene: .
J gene: TRBJ2-5
CDR3 DNA: TGCGCCAGCAGCTTGTATCCCGGGGGACAGCCAGAGACCCAGTACTTC
CDR3 protein: CASSLYPGGQPETQYF

V gene: TRBV6-5
CDR3 length: 13
clone size: .
D gene: .
J gene: TRBJ1-3
CDR3 DNA: TGTGCCAGCAATTTACAGGGAGGAAACACCATATATTTT
CDR3 protein: CASNLQGGNTIYF

V gene: TRBV19
CDR3 length: 14
clone size: .
D gene: .
J gene: TRBJ1-2
CDR3 DNA: TGTGCCAGTAGCCGCATGAGGGCGAACTATGGCTACACCTTC
CDR3 protein: CASSRMRANYGYTF

V gene: TRBV5-6
CDR3 length: 13
clone size: few
D gene: .
J gene: TRBJ2-5
CDR3 DNA: TGTGCCAGCAGCGGATGGGTATCGGAGACCCAGTACTTC
CDR3 protein: CASSGWVSETQYF

V gene: TRBV7-2
CDR3 length: 13
clone size: .
D gene: .
J gene: TRBJ2-7
CDR3 DNA: TGTGCCAGCAGCTTAGTAGGTCGTTACGAGCAGTACTTC
CDR3 protein: CASSLVGRYEQYF